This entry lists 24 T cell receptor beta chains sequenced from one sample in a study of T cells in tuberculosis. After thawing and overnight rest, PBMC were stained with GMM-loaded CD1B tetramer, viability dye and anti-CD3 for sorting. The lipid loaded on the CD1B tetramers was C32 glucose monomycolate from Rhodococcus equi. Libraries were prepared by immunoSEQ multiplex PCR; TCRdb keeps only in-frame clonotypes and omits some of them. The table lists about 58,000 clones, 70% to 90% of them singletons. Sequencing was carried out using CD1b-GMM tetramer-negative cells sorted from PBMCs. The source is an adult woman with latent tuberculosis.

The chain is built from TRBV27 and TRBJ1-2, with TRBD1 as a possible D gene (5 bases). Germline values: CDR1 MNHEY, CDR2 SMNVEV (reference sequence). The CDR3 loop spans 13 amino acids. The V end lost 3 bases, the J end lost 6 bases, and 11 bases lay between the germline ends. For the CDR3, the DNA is TGTGCCAGCAGTTTGTGGATAGGGGATGGCTACACCTTC. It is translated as CASSLWIGDGYTF.

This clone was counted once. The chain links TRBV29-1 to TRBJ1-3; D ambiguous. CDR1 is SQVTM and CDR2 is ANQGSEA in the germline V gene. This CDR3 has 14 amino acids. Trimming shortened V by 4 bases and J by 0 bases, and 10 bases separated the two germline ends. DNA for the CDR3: TGCAGCGTTGCCGGGGAGGGCTCTGGAAACACCATATATTTT. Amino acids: CSVAGEGSGNTIYF.

CDR3 coding DNA: TGTGCCAGCAGCCGAGGCCAGACCTACGAGCAGTACTTC. Its protein is CASSRGQTYEQYF. The rearrangement links TRBV28 to TRBJ2-7; D remains ambiguous. CDR3 length equals 13 residues. V gave up 6 bases and J gave up 2 bases, with 11 bases separating them. The germline V gene has CDR1 MDHEN and CDR2 SYDVKM.

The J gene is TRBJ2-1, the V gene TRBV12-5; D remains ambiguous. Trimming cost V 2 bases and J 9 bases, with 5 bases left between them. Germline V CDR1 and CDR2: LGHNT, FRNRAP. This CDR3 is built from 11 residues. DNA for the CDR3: TGTGCTAGTGGTTTGTCGAGTGAGCAGTTCTTC. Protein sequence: CASGLSSEQFF.

The CDR3 nucleotides read TGTGCCTGGAGTTGGCGGGGGAATTCACCCCTCCACTTT. Translating it yields CAWSWRGNSPLHF. The V gene is TRBV30, the J gene TRBJ1-6; weak D call: TRBD1 (5 bases). Looked up from germline, CDR1 is GTSNPN and CDR2 is SVGIG (reference sequence). Trimming cost V 2 bases and J 7 bases, with 9 bases left between them. The CDR3 runs 13 residues.

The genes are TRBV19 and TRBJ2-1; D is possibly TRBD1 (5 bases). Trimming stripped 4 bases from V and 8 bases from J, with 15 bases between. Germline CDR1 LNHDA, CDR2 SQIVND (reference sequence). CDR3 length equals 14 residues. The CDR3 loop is CASSNGQGWDEQFF. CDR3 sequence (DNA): TGTGCCAGTAGTAATGGGCAGGGATGGGATGAGCAGTTCTTC.

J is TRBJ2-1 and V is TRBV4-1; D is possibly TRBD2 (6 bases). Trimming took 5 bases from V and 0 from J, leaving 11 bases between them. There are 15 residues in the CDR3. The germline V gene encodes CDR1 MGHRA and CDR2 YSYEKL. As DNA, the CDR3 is TGCGCCAGCAGCGCACTAGCAAACTCCTACAATGAGCAGTTCTTC. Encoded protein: CASSALANSYNEQFF.

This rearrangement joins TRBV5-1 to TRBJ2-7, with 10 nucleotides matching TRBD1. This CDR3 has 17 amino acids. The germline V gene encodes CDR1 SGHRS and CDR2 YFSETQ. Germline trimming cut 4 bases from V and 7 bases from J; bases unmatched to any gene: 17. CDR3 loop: CASSPLLRDRGVGEQYF. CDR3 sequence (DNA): TGCGCCAGCAGCCCGCTCCTACGGGACAGGGGAGTAGGGGAGCAGTACTTC.

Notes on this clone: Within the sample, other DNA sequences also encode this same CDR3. The CDR3 here is CASSYTPGTGGGYTF. CDR3 bases: TGTGCCAGCAGTTACACCCCCGGGACAGGAGGTGGCTACACCTTC. The chain is built from TRBV6-5 and TRBJ1-2; 8 bases map to TRBD1. Losses at the gene ends were 2 bases for V and 7 bases for J; bases not matched to a gene: 9. Per the germline V gene, CDR1 is MNHEY and CDR2 is SVGAGI. The CDR3 is made up of 15 amino acids.

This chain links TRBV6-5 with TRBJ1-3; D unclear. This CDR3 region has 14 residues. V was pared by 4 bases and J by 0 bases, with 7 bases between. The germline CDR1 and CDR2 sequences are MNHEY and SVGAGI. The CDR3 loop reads CASSSGFSGNTIYF. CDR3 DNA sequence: TGTGCCAGCAGTTCAGGTTTCTCTGGAAACACCATATATTTT.

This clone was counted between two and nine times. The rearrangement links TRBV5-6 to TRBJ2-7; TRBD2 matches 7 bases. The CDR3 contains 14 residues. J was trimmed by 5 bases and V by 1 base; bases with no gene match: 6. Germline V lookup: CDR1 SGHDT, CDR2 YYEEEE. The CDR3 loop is CASSLRAGTHEQYF. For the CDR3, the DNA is TGTGCCAGCAGCTTGCGAGCGGGGACCCACGAGCAGTACTTC.

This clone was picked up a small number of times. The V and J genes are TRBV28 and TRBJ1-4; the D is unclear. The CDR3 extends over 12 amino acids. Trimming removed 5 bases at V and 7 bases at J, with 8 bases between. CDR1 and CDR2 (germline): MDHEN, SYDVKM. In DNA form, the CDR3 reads TGTGCCAGCAGTAGCCCATTTGAAAAACTGTTTTTT. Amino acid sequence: CASSSPFEKLFF.

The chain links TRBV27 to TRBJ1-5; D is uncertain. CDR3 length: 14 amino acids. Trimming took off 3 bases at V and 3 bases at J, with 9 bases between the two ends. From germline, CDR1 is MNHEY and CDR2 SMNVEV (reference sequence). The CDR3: CASSFARDNQPQHF. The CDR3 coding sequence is TGTGCCAGCAGTTTCGCCCGAGACAATCAGCCCCAGCATTTT.

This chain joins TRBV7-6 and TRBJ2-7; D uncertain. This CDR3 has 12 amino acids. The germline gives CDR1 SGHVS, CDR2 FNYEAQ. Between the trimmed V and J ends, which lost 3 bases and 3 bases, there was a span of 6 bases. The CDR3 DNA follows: TGTGCCAGCAGCTTTGCCGGCTACGAGCAGTACTTC. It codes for CASSFAGYEQYF.

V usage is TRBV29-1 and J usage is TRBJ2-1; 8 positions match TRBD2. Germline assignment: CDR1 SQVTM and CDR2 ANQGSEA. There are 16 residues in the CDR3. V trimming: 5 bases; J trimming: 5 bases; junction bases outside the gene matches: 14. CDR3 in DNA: TGCAGCGTTACCCCCTTTAGCGGGATGACCCACAATGAGCAGTTCTTC. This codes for CSVTPFSGMTHNEQFF.

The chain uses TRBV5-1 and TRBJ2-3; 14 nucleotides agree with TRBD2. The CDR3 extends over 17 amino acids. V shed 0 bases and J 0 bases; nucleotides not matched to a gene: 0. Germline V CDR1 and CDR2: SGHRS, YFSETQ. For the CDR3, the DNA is TGCGCCAGCAGCTTGGGACTAGCGGGAGGGAGCACAGATACGCAGTATTTT. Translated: CASSLGLAGGSTDTQYF. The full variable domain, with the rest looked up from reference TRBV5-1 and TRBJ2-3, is KAGVTQTPRYLIKTRGQQVTLSCSPISGHRSVSWYQQTPGQGLQFLFEYFSETQRNKGNFPGRFSGRQFSNSRSEMNVSTLELGDSALYLCASSLGLAGGSTDTQYFGPGTRLTVL.

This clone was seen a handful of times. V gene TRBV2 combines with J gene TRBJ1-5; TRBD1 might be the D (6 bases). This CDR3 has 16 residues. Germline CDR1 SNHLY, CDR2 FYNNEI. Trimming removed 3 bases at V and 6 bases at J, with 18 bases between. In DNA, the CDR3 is TGTGCCAGCAGTGATGGTGCGACAGGTGGGATTCAGCCCCAGCATTTT. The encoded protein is CASSDGATGGIQPQHF.

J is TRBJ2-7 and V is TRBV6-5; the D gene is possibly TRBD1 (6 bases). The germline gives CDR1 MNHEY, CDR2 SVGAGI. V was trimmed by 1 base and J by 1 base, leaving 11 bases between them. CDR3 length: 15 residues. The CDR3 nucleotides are TGTGCCAGCAGTTACTTGAGGGGGTATTCCTACGAGCAGTACTTC. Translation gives CASSYLRGYSYEQYF.

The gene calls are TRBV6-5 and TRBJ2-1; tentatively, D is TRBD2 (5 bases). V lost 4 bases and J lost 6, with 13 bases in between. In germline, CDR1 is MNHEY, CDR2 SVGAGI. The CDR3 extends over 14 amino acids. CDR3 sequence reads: CASSSDSGPNEQFF. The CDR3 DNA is TGTGCCAGCAGTTCGGACTCCGGGCCCAATGAGCAGTTCTTC.

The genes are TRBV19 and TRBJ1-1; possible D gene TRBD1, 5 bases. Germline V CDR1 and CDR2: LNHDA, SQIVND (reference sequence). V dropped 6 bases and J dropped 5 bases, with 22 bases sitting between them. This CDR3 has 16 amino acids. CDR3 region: CASSSGAEVYGTEAFF. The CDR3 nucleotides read TGTGCCAGTAGCTCTGGGGCCGAGGTATATGGAACTGAAGCTTTCTTT.

As DNA, the CDR3 is TGTGCCAGCAGGTCCGAAGAGGCCGGGGGAAACACCATATATTTT. Amino acids: CASRSEEAGGNTIYF. This chain links TRBV6-5 with TRBJ1-3; no clear D gene. Germline V gene data show CDR1 as MNHEY and CDR2 as SVGAGI. V was pared by 6 bases and J by 4 bases, with 16 bases between. This CDR3 region has 15 residues.

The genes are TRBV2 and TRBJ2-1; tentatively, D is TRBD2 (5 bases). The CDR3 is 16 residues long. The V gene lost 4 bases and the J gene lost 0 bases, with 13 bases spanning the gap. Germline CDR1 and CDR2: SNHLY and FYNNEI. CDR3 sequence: CASSASAASSYNEQFF. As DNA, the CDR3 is TGTGCCAGCAGTGCTTCAGCGGCGAGCTCCTACAATGAGCAGTTCTTC.

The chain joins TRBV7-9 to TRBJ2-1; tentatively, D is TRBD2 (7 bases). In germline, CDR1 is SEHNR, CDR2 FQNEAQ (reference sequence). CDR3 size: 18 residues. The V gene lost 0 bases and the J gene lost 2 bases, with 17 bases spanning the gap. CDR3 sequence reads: CASSLALTQGRAYNEQFF. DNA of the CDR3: TGTGCCAGCAGCTTAGCCCTTACCCAGGGGAGGGCCTACAATGAGCAGTTCTTC.

CDR3 in DNA: TGTGCCAGCAGGGCAGGCTTGAATCAGCCCCAGCATTTT. This codes for CASRAGLNQPQHF. The chain combines TRBV28 with TRBJ1-5; D is undetermined. Trimming shortened V by 6 bases and J by 4 bases, and 10 bases separated the two germline ends. The V gene's germline CDR1 is MDHEN and CDR2 SYDVKM. The CDR3 length is 13 residues.